This TCR beta chain was retrieved from a study of graft-versus-host responses after intestinal transplantation. Overall study: Induction using anti-thymocyte globulin, followed by tacrolimus and steroids for around 3 years, was given to all recipients. General study findings and limits: Graft-donor T cell macrochimerism in patients accompanied high graft-versus-host to host-versus-graft clonal ratios in allografts.

Details on this clone: The antigen is unknown.

CDR1 MDHEN and CDR2 SYDVKM come from the germline V gene. V was clipped by 4 bases and J by 4 bases; unmatched bases: 6. The CDR3 consists of 15 residues. The table came from immunoSEQ multiplex PCR; TCRdb's copy has only in-frame clones and leaves some out. The sample yields 80,000 or so clones, 92% seen once. This clonotype was sampled from a human patient who received an intestinal transplant, so some T cells may come from the graft donor. The sequenced sample was PBMCs, obtained 98 days after intestinal transplantation. This sequence joins TRBV28 and TRBJ2-7, with 11 bases matching TRBD1. CDR3 region: CASSSGQGAKYEQYF. DNA for the CDR3: TGTGCCAGCAGTTCAGGACAGGGGGCTAAATACGAGCAGTACTTC.